A single sample is the source of the 10 T cell receptor beta chains below, sequenced in a study of blood T cell repertoires in COVID-19. Clones were sequenced by immunoSEQ multiplex PCR, and TCRdb holds only the in-frame ones, with some missing. This repertoire shows 210,000 or so clones, 80% to 90% found once; its top ten account for 3.5% to 5%. The sample was peripheral blood. The receptors were gathered from a man aged 50-59 years with acute or convalescent COVID-19.

This clone was seen just once. The chain carries TRBV30 and TRBJ2-2; D not certain. V lost 4 bases to trimming and J lost 0 bases, with 6 bases between them. This CDR3 contains 13 residues. The V gene's germline CDR1 is GTSNPN and CDR2 SVGIG (reference sequence). CDR3 residues: CAWTYSNTGELFF. The CDR3 nucleotides read TGTGCCTGGACTTATTCGAACACCGGGGAGCTGTTTTTT.

This clone has only one observation. The V call is TRBV7-9, the J call TRBJ2-5; 10 bases are a match to TRBD2. Germline V gene data show CDR1 as SEHNR and CDR2 as FQNEAQ (reference sequence). The junction had 10 bases not matched to a gene; V was cut back by 4 bases and J by 5 bases. The CDR3 is 16 residues long. The chain's CDR3 is CASSWTSGSSRETQYF. For the CDR3, the DNA is TGTGCCAGCAGCTGGACTAGCGGATCATCAAGGGAGACCCAGTACTTC.

For this clone: Other DNA sequences in this specimen translate into the identical CDR3. The rearrangement joins TRBV27 to TRBJ1-5, with D possibly being TRBD1 (6 bases). CDR3 size: 14 residues. The V gene's germline CDR1 is MNHEY and CDR2 SMNVEV (reference sequence). V was cut by 2 bases and J by 3 bases, with 8 bases left in between. CDR3 DNA sequence: TGTGCCAGCAGTTTACAGGGGTCCAATCAGCCCCAGCATTTT. Its protein is CASSLQGSNQPQHF.

This chain links TRBV27 with TRBJ2-2; no clear D. V was trimmed by 3 bases and J by 7 bases, leaving 15 bases between them. Germline V gene sequence: CDR1 MNHEY, CDR2 SMNVEV (reference sequence). CDR3 length: 15 residues. DNA for the CDR3: TGTGCCAGCAGTTTTCGACACCCGGCCGGCGGGGAGCTGTTTTTT. Its translation: CASSFRHPAGGELFF.

V is TRBV18 and J is TRBJ1-4; 7 positions match TRBD1. Unmatched junction bases numbered 7, after V lost 2 bases and J lost 7 bases. The CDR3 is 15 amino acids. Germline V gene data show CDR1 as KGHSH and CDR2 as LQKENI. Here the CDR3 DNA reads TGTGCCAGCTCACCAGGCAGGGGGGCTGGTGAAAAACTGTTTTTT. It specifies CASSPGRGAGEKLFF. The full variable domain, rest sourced from reference TRBV18 and TRBJ1-4, is NAGVMQNPRHLVRRRGQEARLRCSPMKGHSHVYWYRQLPEEGLKFMVYLQKENIIDESGMPKERFSAEFPKEGPSILRIQQVVRGDSAAYFCASSPGRGAGEKLFFGSGTQLSVL.

The chain carries TRBV14 and TRBJ2-7; the D gene is possibly TRBD1 (5 bases). The CDR3 loop spans 14 amino acids. CDR1 is SGHDN, CDR2 FVKESK, per germline. V lost 4 bases and J 4 bases, leaving 14 bases between the germline ends. The CDR3 loop is CASSLGHPYYEQYF. DNA for the CDR3: TGTGCCAGCAGCCTTGGACACCCCTATTACGAGCAGTACTTC.

The genes are TRBV19 and TRBJ1-5; 7 bases line up with TRBD1. Germline CDR1 reads LNHDA; CDR2 reads SQIVND (reference sequence). The V and J ends lost 5 bases and 9 bases, in that order; junction bases with no gene match: 13. The CDR3 has 15 amino acids. The CDR3 coding sequence is TGTGCCAGTAGTCCTGGGACAGCATTAGTTGGGCCCCAGCATTTT. Encoded protein: CASSPGTALVGPQHF. Complete variable domain (other parts from reference TRBV19 and TRBJ1-5): DGGITQSPKYLFRKEGQNVTLSCEQNLNHDAMYWYRQDPGQGLRLIYYSQIVNDFQKGDIAEGYSVSREKKESFPLTVTSAQKNPTAFYLCASSPGTALVGPQHFGDGTRLSIL.

This chain joins TRBV18 and TRBJ1-1; weak D call: TRBD1 (5 bases). The germline V gene encodes CDR1 KGHSH and CDR2 LQKENI. The CDR3 runs to 16 residues. The V end was cut by 0 bases, the J end by 0 bases, with 11 bases between. The CDR3 DNA sequence: TGTGCCAGCTCACCACCGGAGCGGGGGATGAACACTGAAGCTTTCTTT. This encodes CASSPPERGMNTEAFF.

The gene calls are TRBV5-1 and TRBJ2-1; tentative D call: TRBD1 (5 bases). Trimming left V 0 bases short and J 12 bases short, with 13 bases between. The CDR3 is made up of 13 amino acids. Germline assignment: CDR1 SGHRS and CDR2 YFSETQ. CDR3 amino acids: CASSLGQGPGQFF. In DNA form, the CDR3 reads TGCGCCAGCAGCTTGGGGCAGGGCCCAGGGCAGTTCTTC.

The rearrangement joins TRBV19 to TRBJ2-1; D possibly corresponds to TRBD1 (7 bases). Per the germline V gene, CDR1 is LNHDA and CDR2 is SQIVND (reference sequence). The CDR3 contains 15 residues. V was clipped by 5 bases and J by 8 bases, with 19 bases between them. CDR3 bases: TGTGCCAGTAGTCTGACAGGGAGGAACATTGATGAGCAGTTCTTC. Protein sequence: CASSLTGRNIDEQFF.